The rows below give T cell receptor beta chains drawn from one sample of a study of regulatory T cells in long-lasting Graves disease. TCRdb analysed the multiplex PCR reads with MiXCR anew, one entry per CDR3 protein. This sample carries 420,000 or so distinct CDR3 sequences, about 15% of them seen once, and the ten largest clones take about 23%. This sample also belongs to another study, concerning T cells in Graves' hyperthyroidism and ophthalmopathy.

Sequencing was performed on peripheral blood mononuclear cells (PBMCs), taken at new diagnosis, from a patient treated with antithyroid drugs. All receptors come from a woman between 18 and 29 years old with Graves disease. The CDR3 runs from the conserved cysteine through the conserved F or W. The D gene is left open where the match is weak. Where a row states a size, it is once, few, many or the class of an expanded clone; other rows omit it.

>TRBJ2-5|TRBV6-5|-|many
TGTGCCAGCAGTTACTCAGGCAGGAGAAAAGAGACCCAGTACTTC
CASSYSGRRKETQYF
>TRBJ1-1|TRBV20-1|-|-
TGCAGTGCACAACACGGGAACACTGAAGCTTTCTTT
CSAQHGNTEAFF
>TRBJ1-1|TRBV12-3/TRBV12-4|-|-
TGTGCCAGCAGTTGGAACAGGGCGAACACTGAAGCTTTCTTT
CASSWNRANTEAFF
>TRBJ2-7|TRBV5-6|-|-
TGTGCCAGCAGCCCCCCCCGGACAACAAGCTTCTACGAGCAGTACTTC
CASSPPRTTSFYEQYF
>TRBJ2-1|TRBV28|TRBD2|many
TGTGCCAGCAGTTTGGGACTAGCGGGAGTCGGGTATGAGCAGTTCTTC
CASSLGLAGVGYEQFF
>TRBJ2-3|TRBV3-1|-|many
TGTGCCAGCAGCCCTGGGGTAGCGGGCACAGATACGCAGTATTTT
CASSPGVAGTDTQYF
>TRBJ2-3|TRBV27|-|-
TGTGCCAGCAGGCCAGCGGACGGGACAGATACGCAGTATTTT
CASRPADGTDTQYF
>TRBJ2-3|TRBV2|TRBD1|many
TGTGCCAGCACCCTAGACAGGGGGCGTGGAGATACGCAGTATTTT
CASTLDRGRGDTQYF
>TRBJ2-1|TRBV2|TRBD1|many
TGTGCCAGCAGTGCTGGACAGGGGGCGCGGAATGAGCAGTTCTTC
CASSAGQGARNEQFF
>TRBJ2-4|TRBV5-5|-|few
TGTGCCAGCAGCTCGGGCCTAGCGAACCTAGCCAAAAACATTCAGTACTTC
CASSSGLANLAKNIQYF
>TRBJ2-4|TRBV9|TRBD2|many
TGTGCCAGCAGCGGCGGACTAGCGGGAGCCAAAAACATTCAGTACTTC
CASSGGLAGAKNIQYF
>TRBJ2-1|TRBV12-3/TRBV12-4|-|few
TGTGCCAGCAGTTTACAGGAGTACAATGAGCAGTTCTTC
CASSLQEYNEQFF
>TRBJ1-1|TRBV29-1|-|many
TGCAGCGTTAGGGGGGGCCGGAACACTGAAGCTTTCTTT
CSVRGGRNTEAFF
>TRBJ2-7|TRBV6-1|TRBD2|many
TGTGCCAGCAGAACACGACTAGCGGGAGGCTACGAGCAGTACTTC
CASRTRLAGGYEQYF
>TRBJ2-2|TRBV24-1|-|-
TGTGCCACCGGGACCGGGATGACCGGGGAGCTGTTTTTT
CATGTGMTGELFF
>TRBJ2-7|TRBV11-3|TRBD2|many
TGTGCCAGCAGCTTTGGGGGAGGGTACTACGAGCAGTACTTC
CASSFGGGYYEQYF
>TRBJ1-5|TRBV5-4|TRBD1|-
TGTGCCAGCAGCGTGCAGGGGGCGAATCAGCCCCAGCATTTT
CASSVQGANQPQHF
>TRBJ2-1|TRBV20-1|TRBD2|-
TGCAGTGCTCCCCGGACTAGCGGGAGACAAGGCAATGAGCAGTTCTTC
CSAPRTSGRQGNEQFF
>TRBJ2-1|TRBV28|-|many
TGTGCCAGCAGTTTGGAGTGGGGCAGCTCCTACAATGAGCAGTTCTTC
CASSLEWGSSYNEQFF
>TRBJ2-7|TRBV6-6|TRBD2|-
TGTGCCAGCAGTTACTTTGCGGGGGGCTCCTACGAGCAGTACTTC
CASSYFAGGSYEQYF
>TRBJ2-1|TRBV2|-|many
TGTGCCAGCATCTCATCTTCGGGAGCGAACAATGAGCAGTTCTTC
CASISSSGANNEQFF
>TRBJ2-7|TRBV6-5|TRBD2|many
TGTGCCAGCAGTTACGTTACCGGGACTACCATCTACGAGCAGTACTTC
CASSYVTGTTIYEQYF
>TRBJ2-3|TRBV6-1|TRBD1|many
TGTGCCAGCAGTGAAGTTCCAGGGGGCTCAGATACGCAGTATTTT
CASSEVPGGSDTQYF
>TRBJ2-1|TRBV30|TRBD2|many
TGTGCCTGGAGTGTAGGGACTAGCGGGAGGGTATCGAATGAGCAGTTCTTC
CAWSVGTSGRVSNEQFF
>TRBJ2-7|TRBV20-1|TRBD1|few
TGCAGTGCTCGGGACGAGGACAGGGTGGTCGAGCAGTACTTC
CSARDEDRVVEQYF
>TRBJ2-2|TRBV20-1|TRBD1|many
TGCAGTCCAGGACAGGTACCCGGGGAGCTGTTTTTT
CSPGQVPGELFF
>TRBJ2-1|TRBV6-2/TRBV6-3|-|-
TGTGCCAGCAGTCCGTCGATTTCCTACAATGAGCAGTTCTTC
CASSPSISYNEQFF
>TRBJ2-2|TRBV4-3|-|many
TGCGCCAGCAGCCGAGATAGGGGATTCGCGAACACCGGGGAGCTGTTTTTT
CASSRDRGFANTGELFF
>TRBJ1-5|TRBV2|TRBD1|few
TGTGCCGGCACTCTGAACAGGGGGGATCAGCCCCAGCATTTT
CAGTLNRGDQPQHF
>TRBJ1-1|TRBV29-1|-|few
TGCAGCGTGGCCAGGGCTAGCACTGAAGCTTTCTTT
CSVARASTEAFF
>TRBJ2-1|TRBV12-3/TRBV12-4|TRBD1|many
TGTGCCGTGAGTGGGGACAGCAACTCCTACAATGAGCAGTTCTTC
CAVSGDSNSYNEQFF
>TRBJ2-3|TRBV6-1|TRBD2|many
TGTGCCAGCAGTGCGGGACTAGTCGTAGATACGCAGTATTTT
CASSAGLVVDTQYF
>TRBJ2-1|TRBV28|-|many
TGTGCCAGCAGTTTATCCTTTGAAGGAGGGAGGCCCAACAATGAGCAGTTCTTC
CASSLSFEGGRPNNEQFF
>TRBJ2-7|TRBV27|TRBD1|-
TGTGCCAGCAAAGGGGGCGGACAGAGATACGAGCAGTACTTC
CASKGGGQRYEQYF
>TRBJ2-1|TRBV11-3|-|many
TGTGCCAGCAGCTCGAAACAATATGAGCAGTTCTTC
CASSSKQYEQFF
>TRBJ2-6|TRBV6-9|-|-
TGTGCCAGCAGTTACGGCAGGGTACTTTCTGGGGCCAACGTCCTGACTTTC
CASSYGRVLSGANVLTF
>TRBJ2-4|TRBV7-2|-|-
TGTGCCAGCAGCACTCGTGAGATGGAGTCAGGGGAAAACATTCAGTACTTC
CASSTREMESGENIQYF
>TRBJ2-7|TRBV20-1|TRBD1|many
TGCAGTGCTCCGGGACAGGGCCTCTACGAGCAGTACTTC
CSAPGQGLYEQYF
>TRBJ1-5|TRBV6-2/TRBV6-3|-|few
TGTGCCAGCAGTCAAGGACAGCCCTCTCGTCCCCCTAATCAGCCCCAGCATTTT
CASSQGQPSRPPNQPQHF